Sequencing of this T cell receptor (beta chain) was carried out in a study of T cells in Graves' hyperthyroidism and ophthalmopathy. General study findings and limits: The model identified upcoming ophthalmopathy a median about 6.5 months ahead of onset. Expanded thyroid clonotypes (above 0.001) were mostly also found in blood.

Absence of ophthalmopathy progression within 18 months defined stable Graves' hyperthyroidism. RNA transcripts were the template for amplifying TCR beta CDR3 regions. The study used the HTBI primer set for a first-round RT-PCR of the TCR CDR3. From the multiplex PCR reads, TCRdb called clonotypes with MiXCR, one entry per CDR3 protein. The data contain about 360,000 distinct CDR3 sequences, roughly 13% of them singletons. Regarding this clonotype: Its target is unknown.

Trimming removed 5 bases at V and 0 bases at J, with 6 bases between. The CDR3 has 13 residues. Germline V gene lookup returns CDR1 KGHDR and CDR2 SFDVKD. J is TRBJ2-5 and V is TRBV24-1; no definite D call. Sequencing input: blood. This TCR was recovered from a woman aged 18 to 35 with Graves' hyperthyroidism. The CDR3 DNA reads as TGTGCCACCAGTGTCGGGTACCAAGAGACCCAGTACTTC. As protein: CATSVGYQETQYF.